One sample yielded the 15 T cell receptor beta chains listed below, sequenced in a study of cytomegalovirus exposure and HLA in healthy donors (dated by TCRdb to 2017 to 2019). Receptor amplification or capture employed the immunoSEQ multiplex PCR assay. A mixture of 60 forward primers for TCR Vbeta segments and 13 reverse primers for TCR Jbeta segments was used in the multiplex PCR. TCRdb limited this immuneACCESS table to in-frame rearrangements with V and J called. A share of clones is missing; checked studies link under half to unresolved V genes, and the rest is unexplained. The sample has around 170,000 clones on record, about 81% of them singletons. Together, the top ten hold over 1.5% of the sample. Sequencing input: PBMCs. The receptors were gathered from a man aged 40-50 years in good health and CMV-seronegative.

This chain links TRBV29-1 with TRBJ2-1, with 10 bases aligning to TRBD1. CDR1 SQVTM and CDR2 ANQGSEA come from the germline V gene. The CDR3 contains 12 residues. In DNA form, the CDR3 reads TGCACCGGACAGGGGGCCTACAATGAGCAGTTCTTC. It codes for CTGQGAYNEQFF.

The chain recombines TRBV2 with TRBJ2-7; 8 bases agree with TRBD1. J gave up 4 bases and V 7 bases, and 6 bases lay outside the gene matches. This CDR3 comprises 13 residues. Germline-derived CDR1 and CDR2 are SNHLY and FYNNEI. The CDR3 protein is CASKGQGNYEQYF. DNA of the CDR3: TGTGCCAGCAAAGGACAGGGTAATTACGAGCAGTACTTC.

The CDR3 nucleotides are TGTGCCAGCAGCGGCCTAAGGACTAGCCGGACCGGGGAGCTGTTTTTT. This encodes CASSGLRTSRTGELFF. This sequence joins TRBV9 and TRBJ2-2, with 8 bases lining up with TRBD2. The CDR3 extends over 16 amino acids. Germline V gene data show CDR1 as SGDLS and CDR2 as YYNGEE. V lost 3 bases and J lost 5; bases outside the gene matches: 9.

This sequence joins TRBV7-2 and TRBJ2-7; D is possibly TRBD2 (5 bases). The germline V gene has CDR1 SGHTA and CDR2 FQGNSA. V shed 1 base and J shed 8 bases, with 15 bases lying between them. The CDR3 sequence is 14 residues long. The CDR3 DNA follows: TGTGCCAGCAGCTTAGGAGCGGTCCCTCGGCAGCAGTACTTC. Residues: CASSLGAVPRQQYF.

The chain combines TRBV30 with TRBJ1-5; D ambiguous. Trimming removed 2 bases from V and 7 bases from J, with 12 bases in between. The V gene's germline CDR1 is GTSNPN and CDR2 SVGIG (reference sequence). This CDR3 comprises 13 residues. CDR3: CAWSPEREQPQHF. CDR3 DNA: TGTGCCTGGAGTCCCGAGAGAGAGCAGCCCCAGCATTTT.

The chain recombines TRBV4-3 with TRBJ2-7; 8 nucleotides agree with TRBD1. The V gene end was trimmed by 1 base and the J gene end by 2 bases; junction bases not matched to a gene: 4. In germline, CDR1 is LGHNA, CDR2 YSLEER. This CDR3 comprises 15 residues. Here the CDR3 reads CASSQGDRFTYEQYF. DNA of the CDR3: TGCGCCAGCAGCCAAGGGGACAGGTTCACCTACGAGCAGTACTTC.

The V and J genes are TRBV6-5 and TRBJ2-2; possible D gene TRBD2, 7 bases. The CDR3 is 15 residues long. V lost 6 bases to trimming and J lost 7 bases, with 18 bases between them. Per germline, CDR1 MNHEY and CDR2 SVGAGI. The CDR3 DNA sequence: TGTGCCAGCAGCGTCTGGGGGGGGGCGCACGGGGAGCTGTTTTTT. It translates to CASSVWGGAHGELFF.

The chain couples TRBV5-6 to TRBJ1-6, with a weak D call TRBD1 (5 bases). Trimming took off 1 base at V and 9 bases at J, with 17 bases between the two ends. Per germline, CDR1 SGHDT and CDR2 YYEEEE. CDR3 length: 16 residues. This chain's CDR3 is CASSLNLQGKGSPLHF. The CDR3 region has the DNA TGTGCCAGCAGCTTGAATCTCCAGGGAAAGGGTTCACCCCTCCACTTT. Looking up the rest from reference TRBV5-6 and TRBJ1-6 gives the full variable domain: DAGVTQSPTHLIKTRGQQVTLRCSPKSGHDTVSWYQQALGQGPQFIFQYYEEEERQRGNFPDRFSGHQFPNYSSELNVNALLLGDSALYLCASSLNLQGKGSPLHFGNGTRLTVT.

The gene calls are TRBV11-1 and TRBJ2-7; 9 bases map to TRBD2. This CDR3 spans 15 amino acids. V trimming: 1 base; J trimming: 6 bases; junction bases outside the gene matches: 7. Germline V CDR1 and CDR2: SGHAT, FQDESV (reference sequence). The DNA for the CDR3 is TGTGCCAGCAGCTTAGTCGGACTAGCGCCTTCCGAGCAGTACTTC. This gives the protein CASSLVGLAPSEQYF. The entire variable domain, with the rest obtained from reference TRBV11-1 and TRBJ2-7, is as follows: EAEVAQSPRYKITEKSQAVAFWCDPISGHATLYWYRQILGQGPELLVQFQDESVVDDSQLPKDRFSAERLKGVDSTLKIQPAELGDSAMYLCASSLVGLAPSEQYFGPGTRLTVT.

This clone has just one count. The gene calls are TRBV7-3 and TRBJ1-2; D uncertain. The CDR3 is made up of 11 amino acids. In germline, CDR1 is SGHTA, CDR2 FQGTGA. Trimming took 2 bases from V and 8 from J, leaving 6 bases between them. In DNA, the CDR3 is TGTGCCAGCAGCTTAGGCGGGGGCTACACCTTC. This gives the protein CASSLGGGYTF. Full variable domain (rest looked up from reference TRBV7-3 and TRBJ1-2): GAGVSQTPSNKVTEKGKYVELRCDPISGHTALYWYRQSLGQGPEFLIYFQGTGAADDSGLPNDRFFAVRPEGSVSTLKIQRTERGDSAVYLCASSLGGGYTFGSGTRLTVV.

The chain is built from TRBV19 and TRBJ2-7; no clear D gene. CDR3 length equals 15 residues. Germline V gene data show CDR1 as LNHDA and CDR2 as SQIVND (reference sequence). Between the trimmed V and J ends, which lost 6 bases and 1 base, there was a span of 16 bases. CDR3 sequence reads: CASRVSSASSYEQYF. The DNA of the CDR3 is TGTGCCAGTAGAGTCTCCAGCGCTTCTTCCTACGAGCAGTACTTC.

CDR3 protein: CASSSPGGSTDTQYF. The CDR3 DNA reads TGTGCCAGCAGCAGCCCAGGGGGTAGCACAGATACGCAGTATTTT. This chain links TRBV11-2 with TRBJ2-3; 7 bases are shared with TRBD1. V trimming: 5 bases; J trimming: 0 bases; junction bases outside the gene matches: 5. CDR3 length equals 15 residues. The germline V gene encodes CDR1 SGHAT and CDR2 FQNNGV.

This clone was picked up one time. The J gene is TRBJ2-7, the V gene TRBV7-6, with a tentative D call TRBD2 (6 bases). Trimming pared 5 bases from V and 1 base from J, leaving 15 bases between. This CDR3 has 15 amino acids. Germline CDR1 and CDR2: SGHVS and FNYEAQ. CDR3 protein: CASSPAGQLSYEQYF. DNA of the CDR3: TGTGCCAGCAGCCCGGCGGGGCAGTTATCCTACGAGCAGTACTTC.

The J gene is TRBJ2-2, the V gene TRBV28, with 9 bases aligning to TRBD2. Germline CDR1 reads MDHEN; CDR2 reads SYDVKM. V lost 7 bases and J lost 5; bases outside the gene matches: 11. This CDR3 spans 16 amino acids. The CDR3 loop reads CASTPAVAGGTGELFF. The CDR3 DNA reads TGTGCCAGCACCCCGGCGGTGGCGGGAGGGACCGGGGAGCTGTTTTTT.

CDR3 in DNA: TGTGCCAGTAGTATTGGCAGGGGAATAGAGTATGCGGACTATGGCTACACCTTC. Translated: CASSIGRGIEYADYGYTF. V is TRBV19 and J is TRBJ1-2; perhaps TRBD1 as D (6 bases). The CDR3 is made up of 18 amino acids. The ends were cut back, 3 bases at V and 3 bases at J, with 23 bases in the middle. Germline values: CDR1 LNHDA, CDR2 SQIVND (reference sequence).